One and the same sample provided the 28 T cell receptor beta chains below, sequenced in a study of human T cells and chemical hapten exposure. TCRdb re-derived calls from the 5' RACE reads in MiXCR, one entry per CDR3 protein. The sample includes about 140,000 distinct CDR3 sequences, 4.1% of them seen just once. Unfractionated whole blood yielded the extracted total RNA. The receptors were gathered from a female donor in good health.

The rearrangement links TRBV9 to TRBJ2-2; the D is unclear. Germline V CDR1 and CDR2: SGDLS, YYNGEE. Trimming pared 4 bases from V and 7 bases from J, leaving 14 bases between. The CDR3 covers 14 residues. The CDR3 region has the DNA TGTGCCAGCAGCCCCCGGATGGACGGCGGGGAGCTGTTTTTT. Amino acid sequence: CASSPRMDGGELFF.

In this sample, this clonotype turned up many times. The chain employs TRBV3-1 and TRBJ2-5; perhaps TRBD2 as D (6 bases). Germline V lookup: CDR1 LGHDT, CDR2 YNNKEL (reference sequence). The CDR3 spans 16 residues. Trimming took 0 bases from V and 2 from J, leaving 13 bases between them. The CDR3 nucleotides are TGTGCCAGCAGCCAAGAGTGGAGCGGGCGTCAAGAGACCCAGTACTTC. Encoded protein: CASSQEWSGRQETQYF.

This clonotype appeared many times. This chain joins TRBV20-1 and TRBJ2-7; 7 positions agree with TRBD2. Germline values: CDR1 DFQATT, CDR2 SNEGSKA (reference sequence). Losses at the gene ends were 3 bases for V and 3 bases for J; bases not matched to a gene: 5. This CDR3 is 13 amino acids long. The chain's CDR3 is CSASGPSGYEQYF. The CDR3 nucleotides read TGCAGTGCTAGCGGTCCTAGCGGCTACGAGCAGTACTTC.

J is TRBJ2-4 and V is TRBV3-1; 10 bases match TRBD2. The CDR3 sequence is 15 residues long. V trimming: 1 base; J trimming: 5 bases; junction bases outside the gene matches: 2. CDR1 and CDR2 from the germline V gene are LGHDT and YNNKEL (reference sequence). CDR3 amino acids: CASSQVAGGENIQYF. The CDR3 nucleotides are TGTGCCAGCAGCCAAGTAGCGGGAGGTGAAAACATTCAGTACTTC.

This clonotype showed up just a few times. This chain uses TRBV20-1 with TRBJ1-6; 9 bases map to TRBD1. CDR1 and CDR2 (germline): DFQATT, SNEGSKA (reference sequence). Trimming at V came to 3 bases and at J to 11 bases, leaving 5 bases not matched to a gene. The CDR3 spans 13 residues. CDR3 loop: CSARGQGSAPLHF. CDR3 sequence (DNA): TGCAGTGCTAGGGGACAGGGTAGTGCACCCCTCCACTTT.

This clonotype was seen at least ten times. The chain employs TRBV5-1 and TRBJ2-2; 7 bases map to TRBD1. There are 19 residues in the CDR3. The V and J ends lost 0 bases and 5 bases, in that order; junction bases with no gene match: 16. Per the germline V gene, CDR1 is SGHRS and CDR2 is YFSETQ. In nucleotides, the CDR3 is TGCGCCAGCAGCTTGGCCCCGTCCAGGGGGTTCGTTTCAACCGGGGAGCTGTTTTTT. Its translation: CASSLAPSRGFVSTGELFF. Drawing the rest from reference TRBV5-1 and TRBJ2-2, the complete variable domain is KAGVTQTPRYLIKTRGQQVTLSCSPISGHRSVSWYQQTPGQGLQFLFEYFSETQRNKGNFPGRFSGRQFSNSRSEMNVSTLELGDSALYLCASSLAPSRGFVSTGELFFGEGSRLTVL.

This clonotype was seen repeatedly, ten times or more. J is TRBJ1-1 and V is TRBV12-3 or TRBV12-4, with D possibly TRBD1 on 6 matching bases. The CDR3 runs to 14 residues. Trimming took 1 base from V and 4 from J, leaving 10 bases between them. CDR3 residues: CASSLGFRGTEAFF. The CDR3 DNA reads TGTGCCAGCAGTTTAGGGTTCAGGGGCACTGAAGCTTTCTTT.

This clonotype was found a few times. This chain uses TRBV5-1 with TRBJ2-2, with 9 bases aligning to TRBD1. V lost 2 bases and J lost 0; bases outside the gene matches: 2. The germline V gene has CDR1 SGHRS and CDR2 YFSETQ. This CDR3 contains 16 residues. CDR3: CASSLQGATNTGELFF. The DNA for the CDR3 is TGCGCCAGCAGCTTACAGGGGGCAACGAACACCGGGGAGCTGTTTTTT.

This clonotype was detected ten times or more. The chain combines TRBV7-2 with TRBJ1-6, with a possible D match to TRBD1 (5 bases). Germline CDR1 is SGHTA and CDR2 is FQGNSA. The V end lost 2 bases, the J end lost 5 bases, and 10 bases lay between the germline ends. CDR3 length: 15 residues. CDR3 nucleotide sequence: TGTGCCAGCAGCTTACAGGGAGGGGATAATTCACCCCTCCACTTT. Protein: CASSLQGGDNSPLHF. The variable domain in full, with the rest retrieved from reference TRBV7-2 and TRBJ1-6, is GAGVSQSPSNKVTEKGKDVELRCDPISGHTALYWYRQSLGQGLEFLIYFQGNSAPDKSGLPSDRFSAERTGGSVSTLTIQRTQQEDSAVYLCASSLQGGDNSPLHFGNGTRLTVT.

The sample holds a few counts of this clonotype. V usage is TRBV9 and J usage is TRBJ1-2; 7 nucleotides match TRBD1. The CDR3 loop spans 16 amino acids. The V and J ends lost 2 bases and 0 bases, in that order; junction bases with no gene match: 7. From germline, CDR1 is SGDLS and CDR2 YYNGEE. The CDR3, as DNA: TGTGCCAGCAGCGTTACAGGGGAACCAGCTAACTATGGCTACACCTTC. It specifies CASSVTGEPANYGYTF. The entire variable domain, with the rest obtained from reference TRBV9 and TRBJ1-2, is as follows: DSGVTQTPKHLITATGQRVTLRCSPRSGDLSVYWYQQSLDQGLQFLIQYYNGEERAKGNILERFSAQQFPDLHSELNLSSLELGDSALYFCASSVTGEPANYGYTFGSGTRLTVV.

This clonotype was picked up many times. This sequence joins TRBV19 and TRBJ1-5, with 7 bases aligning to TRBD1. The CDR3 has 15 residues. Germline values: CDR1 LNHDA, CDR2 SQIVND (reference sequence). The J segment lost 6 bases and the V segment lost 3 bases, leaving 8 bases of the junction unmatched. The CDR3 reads CASSILHRGSQPQHF. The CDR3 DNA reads TGTGCCAGTAGTATCCTCCACAGGGGTAGTCAGCCCCAGCATTTT.

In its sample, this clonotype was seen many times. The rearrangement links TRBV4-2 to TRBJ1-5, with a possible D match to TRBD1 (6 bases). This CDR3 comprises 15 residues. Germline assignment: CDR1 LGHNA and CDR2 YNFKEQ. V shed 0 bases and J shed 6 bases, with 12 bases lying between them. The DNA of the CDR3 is TGTGCCAGCAGCCAAGATCCGGGGGCTGGTCAGCCCCAGCATTTT. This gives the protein CASSQDPGAGQPQHF.

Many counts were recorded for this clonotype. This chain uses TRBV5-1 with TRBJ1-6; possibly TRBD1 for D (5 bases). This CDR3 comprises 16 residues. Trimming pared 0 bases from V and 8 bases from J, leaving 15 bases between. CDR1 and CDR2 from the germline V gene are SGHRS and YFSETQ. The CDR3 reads CASSLAMPGGYSPLHF. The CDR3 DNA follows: TGCGCCAGCAGCTTGGCCATGCCCGGGGGATATTCACCCCTCCACTTT.

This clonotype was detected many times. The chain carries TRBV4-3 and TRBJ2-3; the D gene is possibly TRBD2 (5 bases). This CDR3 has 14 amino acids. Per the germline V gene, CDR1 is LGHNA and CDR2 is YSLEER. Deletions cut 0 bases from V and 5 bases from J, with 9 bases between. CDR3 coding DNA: TGCGCCAGCAGCCAAGAAAGAGCGGAAGATACGCAGTATTTT. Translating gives CASSQERAEDTQYF.

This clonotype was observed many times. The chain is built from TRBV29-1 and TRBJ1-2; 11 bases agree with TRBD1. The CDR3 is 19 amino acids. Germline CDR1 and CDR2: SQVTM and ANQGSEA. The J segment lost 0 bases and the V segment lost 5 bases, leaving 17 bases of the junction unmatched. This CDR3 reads CSVMFLDRGHVPPNYGYTF. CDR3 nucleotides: TGCAGCGTTATGTTCCTGGACAGGGGGCACGTCCCCCCTAACTATGGCTACACCTTC.

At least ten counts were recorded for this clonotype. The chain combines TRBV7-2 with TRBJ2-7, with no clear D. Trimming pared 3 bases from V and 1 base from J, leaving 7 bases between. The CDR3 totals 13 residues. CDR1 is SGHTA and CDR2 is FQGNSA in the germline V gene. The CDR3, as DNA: TGTGCCAGCAGCTTCCAAGCTTCCTACGAGCAGTACTTC. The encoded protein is CASSFQASYEQYF.

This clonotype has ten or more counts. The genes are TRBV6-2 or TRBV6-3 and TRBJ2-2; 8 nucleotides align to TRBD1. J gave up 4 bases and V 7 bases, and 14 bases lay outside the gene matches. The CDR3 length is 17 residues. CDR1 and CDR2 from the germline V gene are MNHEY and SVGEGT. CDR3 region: CASNPDHDRGFTGELFF. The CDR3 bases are TGTGCCAGCAATCCCGACCACGACAGGGGATTCACCGGGGAGCTGTTTTTT.

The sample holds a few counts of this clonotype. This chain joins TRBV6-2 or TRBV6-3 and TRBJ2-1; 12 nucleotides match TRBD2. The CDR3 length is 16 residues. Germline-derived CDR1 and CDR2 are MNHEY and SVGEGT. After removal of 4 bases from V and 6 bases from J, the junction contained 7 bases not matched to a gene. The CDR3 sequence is CASSSSGGAFPNEQFF. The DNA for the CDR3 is TGTGCCAGCAGTTCTAGCGGGGGGGCCTTCCCCAATGAGCAGTTCTTC.

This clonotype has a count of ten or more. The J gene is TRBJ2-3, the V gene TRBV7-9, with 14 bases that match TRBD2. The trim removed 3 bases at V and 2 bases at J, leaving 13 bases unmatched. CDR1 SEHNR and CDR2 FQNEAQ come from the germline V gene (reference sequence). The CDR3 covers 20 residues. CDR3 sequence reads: CASSFVRLAGGPLHTDTQYF. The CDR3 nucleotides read TGTGCCAGCAGCTTCGTCCGACTAGCGGGGGGGCCCCTCCACACAGATACGCAGTATTTT.

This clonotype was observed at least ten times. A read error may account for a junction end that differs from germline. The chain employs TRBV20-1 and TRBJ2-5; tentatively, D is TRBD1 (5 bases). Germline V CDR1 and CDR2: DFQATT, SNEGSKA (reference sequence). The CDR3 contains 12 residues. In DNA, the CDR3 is TGCAGTGCTCGAGACAGTCCAGAGACCCAGTACTTC. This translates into CSARDSPETQYF.

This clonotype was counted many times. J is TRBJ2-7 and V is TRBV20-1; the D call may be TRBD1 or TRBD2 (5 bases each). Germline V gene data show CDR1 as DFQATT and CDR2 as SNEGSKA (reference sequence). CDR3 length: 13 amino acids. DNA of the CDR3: TGCACCCCACTAGTACCAAGGGGTTACGAGCAGTACTTC. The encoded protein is CTPLVPRGYEQYF.

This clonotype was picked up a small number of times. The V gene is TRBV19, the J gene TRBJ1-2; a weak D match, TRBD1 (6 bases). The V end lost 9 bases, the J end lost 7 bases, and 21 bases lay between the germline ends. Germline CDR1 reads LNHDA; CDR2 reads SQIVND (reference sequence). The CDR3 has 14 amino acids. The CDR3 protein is CASNSLRGRSGYTF. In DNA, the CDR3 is TGTGCCAGCAACTCCCTCAGGGGAAGGAGTGGCTACACCTTC.

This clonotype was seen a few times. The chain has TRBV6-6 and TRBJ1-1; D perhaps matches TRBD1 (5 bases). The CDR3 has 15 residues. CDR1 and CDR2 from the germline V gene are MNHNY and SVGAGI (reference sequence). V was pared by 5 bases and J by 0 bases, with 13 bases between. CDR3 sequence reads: CASSAGPAMNTEAFF. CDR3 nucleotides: TGTGCCAGCAGTGCGGGACCGGCCATGAACACTGAAGCTTTCTTT.

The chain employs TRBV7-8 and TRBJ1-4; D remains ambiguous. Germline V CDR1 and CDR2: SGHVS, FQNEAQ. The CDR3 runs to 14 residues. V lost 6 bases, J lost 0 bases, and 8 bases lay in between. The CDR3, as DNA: TGTGCCAGCAGTCAACTTGCAACTAATGAAAAACTGTTTTTT. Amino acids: CASSQLATNEKLFF. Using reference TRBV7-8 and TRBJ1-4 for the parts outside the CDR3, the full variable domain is GAGVSQSPRYKVAKRGQDVALRCDPISGHVSLFWYQQALGQGPEFLTYFQNEAQLDKSGLPSDRFFAERPEGSVSTLKIQRTQQEDSAVYLCASSQLATNEKLFFGSGTQLSVL.

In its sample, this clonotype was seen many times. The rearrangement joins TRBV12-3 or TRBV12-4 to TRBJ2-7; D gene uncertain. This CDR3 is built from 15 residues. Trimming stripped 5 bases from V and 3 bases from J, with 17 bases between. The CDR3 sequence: CASSAPSRAVYEQYF. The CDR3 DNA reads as TGTGCCAGCAGTGCCCCTTCTCGGGCGGTCTACGAGCAGTACTTC.

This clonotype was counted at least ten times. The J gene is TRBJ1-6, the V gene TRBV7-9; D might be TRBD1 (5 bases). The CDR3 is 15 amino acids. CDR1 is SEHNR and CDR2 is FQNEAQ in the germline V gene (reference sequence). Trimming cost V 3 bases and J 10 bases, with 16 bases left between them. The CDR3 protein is CASSFTQGIGSPLHF. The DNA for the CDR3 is TGTGCCAGCAGCTTTACCCAGGGTATAGGATCACCCCTCCACTTT.

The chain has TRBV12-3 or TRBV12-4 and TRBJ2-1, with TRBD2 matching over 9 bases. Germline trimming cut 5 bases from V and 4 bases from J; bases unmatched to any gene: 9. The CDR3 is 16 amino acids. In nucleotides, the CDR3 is TGTGCCAGCAGTCGCCCTTCTAGCGGGGCGTACAATGAGCAGTTCTTC. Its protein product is CASSRPSSGAYNEQFF.

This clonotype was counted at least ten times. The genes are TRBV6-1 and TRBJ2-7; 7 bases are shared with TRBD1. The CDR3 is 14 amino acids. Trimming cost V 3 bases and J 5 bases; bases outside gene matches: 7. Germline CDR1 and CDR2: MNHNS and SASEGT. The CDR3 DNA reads TGTGCCAGCAGTGAGCTAGAAGACAGGGACGAGCAGTACTTC. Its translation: CASSELEDRDEQYF.